Here is one T cell receptor beta chain with its context. The antigen is unknown. The PCR ran on 60 Vbeta and 13 Jbeta primers. Method: immunoSEQ multiplex PCR; TCRdb's copy keeps in-frame clones and lacks some. The sample has about 120,000 clones; around two thirds are singletons. The sample belongs to a study of cytomegalovirus exposure and HLA in healthy donors. The wider study: From donors who were HLA-typed, an early data release held 80 million or so unique TCRs. Study-level results: The authors assumed roughly uniform sequencing depth across donors for presence/absence analyses. Rarity characterized most TCR sequences, yet some public TCRs appeared in many donors.

The CDR3 runs to 13 residues. V was trimmed by 6 bases and J by 2 bases, leaving 8 bases between them. Germline V gene lookup returns CDR1 LNHDA and CDR2 SQIVND (reference sequence). This chain links TRBV19 with TRBJ1-5; no definite D call. Sequenced: PBMCs. This clonotype was obtained from a woman aged 40 to 50 in good health and CMV-seropositive. CDR3 amino acids: CASSGLGNQPQHF. DNA for the CDR3: TGTGCCAGTAGCGGGTTGGGCAATCAGCCCCAGCATTTT.